This T cell receptor (beta chain) stems from a study of cytomegalovirus exposure and HLA in healthy donors. As to this clone: The antigen remains unidentified.

Findings and caveats of the study: The productive fraction for most TCR beta V segments was about 90% or about 30% in an earlier analysis.

The CDR3 spans 13 residues. Trimming cost V 7 bases and J 5 bases; bases outside gene matches: 5. The germline V gene has CDR1 SQVTM and CDR2 ANQGSEA. PCR employed 60 Vbeta and 13 Jbeta primers. Some clones are missing from TCRdb's copy, which holds only in-frame ones; the method was immunoSEQ multiplex PCR. The sample lists about 190,000 clones, roughly 81% occurring once. Specimen: PBMCs. The J gene is TRBJ2-5, the V gene TRBV29-1; 12 bases map to TRBD2. The source is a woman in her 30s in good health and CMV-seropositive. The CDR3 DNA follows: TGCAGCGGGACTAGCGGGGTACGGGAGACCCAGTACTTC. It specifies CSGTSGVRETQYF.